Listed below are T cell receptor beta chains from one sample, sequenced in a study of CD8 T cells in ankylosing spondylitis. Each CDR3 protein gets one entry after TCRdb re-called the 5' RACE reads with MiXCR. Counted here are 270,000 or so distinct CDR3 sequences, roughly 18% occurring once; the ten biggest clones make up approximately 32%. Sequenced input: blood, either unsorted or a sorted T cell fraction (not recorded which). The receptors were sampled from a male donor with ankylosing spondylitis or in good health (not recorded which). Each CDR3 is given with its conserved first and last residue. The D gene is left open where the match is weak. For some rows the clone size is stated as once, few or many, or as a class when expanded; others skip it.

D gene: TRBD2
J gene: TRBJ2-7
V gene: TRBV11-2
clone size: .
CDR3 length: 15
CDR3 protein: CASSPGTSEYYEQYF
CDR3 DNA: TGTGCCAGCAGCCCAGGGACTAGCGAATACTACGAGCAGTACTTC

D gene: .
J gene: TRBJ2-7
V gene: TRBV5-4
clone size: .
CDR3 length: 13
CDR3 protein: CAIGSGHSYEQYF
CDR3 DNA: TGTGCCATCGGCTCCGGCCACTCCTACGAGCAGTACTTC

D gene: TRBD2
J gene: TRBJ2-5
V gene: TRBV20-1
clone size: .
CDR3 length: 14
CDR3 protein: CSARPGLAGETQYF
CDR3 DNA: TGCAGTGCTAGACCGGGACTAGCGGGAGAGACCCAGTACTTC

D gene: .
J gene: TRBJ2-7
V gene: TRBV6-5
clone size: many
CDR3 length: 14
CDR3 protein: CASSYSGDPNEQYF
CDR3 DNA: TGTGCCAGCAGTTACTCTGGGGATCCCAACGAGCAGTACTTC

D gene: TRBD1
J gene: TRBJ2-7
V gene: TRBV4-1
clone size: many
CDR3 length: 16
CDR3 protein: CASSQDSGTGGYEQYF
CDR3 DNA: TGCGCCAGCAGCCAAGATTCCGGGACAGGGGGCTACGAGCAGTACTTC

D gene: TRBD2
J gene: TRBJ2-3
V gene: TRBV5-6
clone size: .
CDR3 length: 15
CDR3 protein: CASSLAGGLKDTQYF
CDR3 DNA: TGTGCCAGCAGCCTAGCGGGAGGGTTGAAAGATACGCAGTATTTT

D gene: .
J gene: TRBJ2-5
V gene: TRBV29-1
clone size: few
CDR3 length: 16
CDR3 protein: CSVEDWGHYDQETQYF
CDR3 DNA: TGCAGCGTTGAAGATTGGGGACACTATGACCAAGAGACCCAGTACTTC

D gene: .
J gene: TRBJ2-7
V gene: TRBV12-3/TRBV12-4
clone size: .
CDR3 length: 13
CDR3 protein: CASRPTGFDEQYF
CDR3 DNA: TGTGCCAGCAGACCCACAGGGTTCGACGAGCAGTACTTC

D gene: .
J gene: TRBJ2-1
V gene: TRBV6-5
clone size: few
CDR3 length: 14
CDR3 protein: CASSSSEKDNEQFF
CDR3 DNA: TGTGCCAGCAGTTCCAGCGAAAAGGACAATGAGCAGTTCTTC

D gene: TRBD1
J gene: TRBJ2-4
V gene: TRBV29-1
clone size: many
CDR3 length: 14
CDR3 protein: CSVEEGQGSNIQYF
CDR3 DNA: TGCAGCGTTGAAGAAGGACAGGGGTCAAACATTCAGTACTTC

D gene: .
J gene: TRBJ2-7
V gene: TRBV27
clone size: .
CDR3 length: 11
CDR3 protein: CASRRGGEQYF
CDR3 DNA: TGTGCCAGCCGGCGGGGTGGCGAGCAGTACTTC

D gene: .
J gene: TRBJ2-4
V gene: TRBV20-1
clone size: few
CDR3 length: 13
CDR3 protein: CSAMAVDKNIQYF
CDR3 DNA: TGCAGTGCTATGGCAGTGGACAAAAACATTCAGTACTTC

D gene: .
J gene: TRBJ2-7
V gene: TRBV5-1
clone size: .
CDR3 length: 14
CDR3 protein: CASSLVDDANEQYF
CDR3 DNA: TGCGCCAGCAGCTTGGTTGACGACGCGAACGAGCAGTACTTC

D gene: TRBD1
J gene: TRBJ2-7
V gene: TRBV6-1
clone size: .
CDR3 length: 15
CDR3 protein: CASRTGGQGAYEQYF
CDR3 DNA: TGTGCCAGCAGGACAGGCGGACAGGGGGCATACGAGCAGTACTTC

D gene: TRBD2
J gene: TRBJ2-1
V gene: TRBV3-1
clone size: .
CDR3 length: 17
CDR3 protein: CASSQGVAGVPYNEQFF
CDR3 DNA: TGTGCCAGCAGCCAGGGCGTAGCGGGAGTACCCTACAATGAGCAGTTCTTC

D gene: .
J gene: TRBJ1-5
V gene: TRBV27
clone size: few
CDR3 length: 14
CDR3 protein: CASSLFRGNQPQHF
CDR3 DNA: TGTGCCAGCAGTTTATTCAGGGGTAATCAGCCCCAGCATTTT

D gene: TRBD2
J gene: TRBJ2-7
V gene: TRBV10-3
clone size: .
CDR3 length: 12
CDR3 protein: CATTSGEGEQYF
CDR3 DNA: TGTGCCACAACTAGCGGCGAGGGGGAGCAGTACTTC

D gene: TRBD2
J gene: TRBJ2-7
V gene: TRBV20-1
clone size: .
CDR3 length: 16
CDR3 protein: CSAPSVMAGDVYEQYF
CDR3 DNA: TGCAGTGCTCCCTCAGTCATGGCGGGAGACGTGTACGAGCAGTACTTC

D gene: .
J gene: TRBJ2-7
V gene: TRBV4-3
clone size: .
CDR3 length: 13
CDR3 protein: CASSQEGAYEQYF
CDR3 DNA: TGCGCCAGCAGCCAAGAAGGGGCCTACGAGCAGTACTTC

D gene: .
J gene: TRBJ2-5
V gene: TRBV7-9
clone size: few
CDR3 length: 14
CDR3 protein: CASSLVGSLETQYF
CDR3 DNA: TGTGCCAGCAGCTTAGTCGGTAGCTTGGAGACCCAGTACTTC

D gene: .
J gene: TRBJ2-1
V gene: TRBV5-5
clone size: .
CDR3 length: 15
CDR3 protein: CASSFGQSSYNEQFF
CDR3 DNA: TGTGCCAGCAGCTTCGGTCAGAGCTCCTACAATGAGCAGTTCTTC

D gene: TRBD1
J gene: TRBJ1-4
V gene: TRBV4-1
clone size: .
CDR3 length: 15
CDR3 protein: CASSQLSGQTIKLFF
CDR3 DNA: TGCGCCAGCAGCCAACTATCGGGACAGACAATTAAACTGTTTTTT

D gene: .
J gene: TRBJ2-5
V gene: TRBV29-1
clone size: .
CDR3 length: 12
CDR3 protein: CSVVGRGETQYF
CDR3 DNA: TGCAGCGTTGTTGGCAGAGGGGAGACCCAGTACTTC

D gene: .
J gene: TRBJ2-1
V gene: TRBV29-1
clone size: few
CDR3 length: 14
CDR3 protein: CSVEEGTEDNEQFF
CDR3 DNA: TGCAGCGTTGAAGAAGGGACTGAAGACAATGAGCAGTTCTTC

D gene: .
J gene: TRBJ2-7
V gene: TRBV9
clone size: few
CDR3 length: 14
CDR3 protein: CASSVTEHSYEQYF
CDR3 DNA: TGTGCCAGCAGCGTCACTGAACACTCCTACGAGCAGTACTTC

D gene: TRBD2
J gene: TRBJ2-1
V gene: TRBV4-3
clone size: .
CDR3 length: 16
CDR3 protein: CASSQEGREPYNEQFF
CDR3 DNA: TGCGCCAGCAGCCAAGAGGGGCGGGAGCCTTACAATGAGCAGTTCTTC

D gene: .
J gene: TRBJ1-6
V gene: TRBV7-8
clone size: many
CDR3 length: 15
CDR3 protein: CASSLLQGPSSPLHF
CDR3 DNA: TGTGCCAGCAGCCTTCTACAGGGTCCTAGTTCACCCCTCCACTTT

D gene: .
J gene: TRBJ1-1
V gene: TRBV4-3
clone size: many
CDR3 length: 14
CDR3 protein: CASSQDRWDPEAFF
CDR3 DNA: TGCGCCAGCAGCCAAGATAGGTGGGACCCTGAAGCTTTCTTT

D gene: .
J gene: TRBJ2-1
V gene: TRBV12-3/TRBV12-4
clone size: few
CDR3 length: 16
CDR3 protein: CASSSSFPNSYNEQFF
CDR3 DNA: TGTGCCAGCAGTTCTAGCTTTCCTAACTCCTACAATGAGCAGTTCTTC

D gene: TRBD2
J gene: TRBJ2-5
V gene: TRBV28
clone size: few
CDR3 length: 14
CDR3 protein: CASSLREGRETQYF
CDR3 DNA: TGTGCCAGCAGTTTGCGGGAGGGTCGAGAGACCCAGTACTTC

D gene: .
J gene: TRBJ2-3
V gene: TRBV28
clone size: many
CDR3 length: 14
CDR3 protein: CASSPRTSTDTQYF
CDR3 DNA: TGTGCCAGCAGTCCGAGGACTAGCACAGATACGCAGTATTTT

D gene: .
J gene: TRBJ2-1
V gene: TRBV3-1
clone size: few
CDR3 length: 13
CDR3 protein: CASRPTSYNEQFF
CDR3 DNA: TGTGCCAGCAGGCCGACCAGCTACAATGAGCAGTTCTTC

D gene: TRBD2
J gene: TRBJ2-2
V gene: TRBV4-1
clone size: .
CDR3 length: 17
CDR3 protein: CASSQEAGSGGTGELFF
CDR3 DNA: TGCGCCAGCAGCCAAGAGGCCGGGAGCGGGGGCACCGGGGAGCTGTTTTTT

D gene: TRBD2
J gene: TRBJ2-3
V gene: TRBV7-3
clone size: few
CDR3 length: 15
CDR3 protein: CASGDSGLATDTQYF
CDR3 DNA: TGTGCCAGTGGGGACTCGGGACTAGCAACAGATACGCAGTATTTT

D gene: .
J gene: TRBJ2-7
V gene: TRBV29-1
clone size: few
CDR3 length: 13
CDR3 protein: CSVVSAGSYEQYF
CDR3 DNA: TGCAGCGTAGTTAGCGCGGGCTCCTACGAGCAGTACTTC

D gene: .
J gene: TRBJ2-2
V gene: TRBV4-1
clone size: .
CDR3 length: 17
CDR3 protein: CASSQGGVGTLPGELFF
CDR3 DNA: TGCGCCAGCAGCCAAGGGGGAGTCGGGACCCTCCCCGGGGAGCTGTTTTTT

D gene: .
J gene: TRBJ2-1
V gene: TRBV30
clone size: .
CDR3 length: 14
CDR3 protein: CAWSVLEGYNEQFF
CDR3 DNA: TGTGCCTGGAGTGTACTGGAGGGATACAATGAGCAGTTCTTC

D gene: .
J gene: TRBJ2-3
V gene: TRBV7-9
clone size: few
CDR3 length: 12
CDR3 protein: CASSLDVDTQYF
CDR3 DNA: TGTGCCAGCAGCTTAGACGTAGATACGCAGTATTTT

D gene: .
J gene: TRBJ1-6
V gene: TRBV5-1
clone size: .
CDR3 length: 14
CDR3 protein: CASSPGLDNSPLHF
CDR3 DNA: TGCGCCAGCAGCCCAGGGTTGGATAATTCACCCCTCCACTTT

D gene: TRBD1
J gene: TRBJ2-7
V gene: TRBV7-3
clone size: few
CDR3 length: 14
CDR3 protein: CASSFDRGPYEQYF
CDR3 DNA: TGTGCCAGCAGCTTCGACAGGGGACCCTACGAGCAGTACTTC

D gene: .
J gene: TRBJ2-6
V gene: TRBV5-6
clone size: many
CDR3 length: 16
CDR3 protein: CASSLFVGVWANVLTF
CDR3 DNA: TGTGCCAGCAGCTTGTTCGTGGGGGTGTGGGCCAACGTCCTGACTTTC

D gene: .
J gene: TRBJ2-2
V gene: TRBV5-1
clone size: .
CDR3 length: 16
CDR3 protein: CASSLEVGWNTGELFF
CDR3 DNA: TGCGCCAGCAGCTTGGAGGTGGGCTGGAACACCGGGGAGCTGTTTTTT

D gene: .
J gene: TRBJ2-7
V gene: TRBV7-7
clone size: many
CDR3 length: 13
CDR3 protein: CASSLNGLREQYF
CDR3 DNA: TGTGCTAGCAGCTTAAACGGCCTGAGGGAGCAGTACTTC

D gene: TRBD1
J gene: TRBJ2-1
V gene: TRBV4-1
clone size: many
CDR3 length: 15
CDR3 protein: CASSQDGQGVDEQFF
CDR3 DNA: TGCGCCAGCAGCCAAGATGGTCAGGGGGTCGATGAGCAGTTCTTC

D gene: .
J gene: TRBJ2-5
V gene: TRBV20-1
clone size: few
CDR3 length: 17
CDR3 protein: CSARSSTTLGHGETQYF
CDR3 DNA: TGCAGTGCTAGATCGTCGACTACTCTCGGCCATGGGGAGACCCAGTACTTC

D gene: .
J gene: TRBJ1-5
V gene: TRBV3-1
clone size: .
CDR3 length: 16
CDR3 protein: CASSPKWGREGQPQHF
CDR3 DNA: TGTGCCAGCAGCCCCAAGTGGGGCAGGGAAGGCCAGCCCCAGCATTTT

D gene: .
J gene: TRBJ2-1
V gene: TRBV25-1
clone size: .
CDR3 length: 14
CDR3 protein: CASSRDDSYNEQFF
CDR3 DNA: TGTGCCAGCAGTAGGGACGACTCCTACAATGAGCAGTTCTTC

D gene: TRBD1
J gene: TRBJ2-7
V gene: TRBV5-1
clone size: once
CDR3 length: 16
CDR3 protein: CASSLESGTGAYEQYF
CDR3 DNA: TGCGCCAGCAGCTTGGAATCTGGGACAGGGGCCTACGAGCAGTACTTC

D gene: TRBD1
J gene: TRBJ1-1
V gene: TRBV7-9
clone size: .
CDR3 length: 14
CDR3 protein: CASSLQGAVTEAFF
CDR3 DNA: TGTGCCAGCAGCTTGCAGGGGGCGGTGACTGAAGCTTTCTTT